This record covers a single T cell receptor beta chain. The sample comes from a study of human T cells and chemical hapten exposure. The germline gives CDR1 SNHLY, CDR2 FYNNEI. This CDR3 is built from 13 residues. V was clipped by 9 bases and J by 5 bases, with 16 bases between them. As for time point: patch test 1, 2 weeks after DPC sensitization. Indicated treatment: therapeutic diphenylcyclopropenone sensitization with weekly scalp DPC. TCRdb analysed the RACE reads with MiXCR anew, one entry per CDR3 protein. In the table there are some 350,000 distinct CDR3 sequences, approximately 6.3% of which are singletons.

Sequenced material: whole blood, taken in connection with sensitization to the hapten diphenylcyclopropenone (DPC). The V gene is TRBV2, the J gene TRBJ1-1; D is undetermined. This receptor was taken from a woman between 18 and 30 years old with alopecia areata. Some clones in this sample may be carry-over from other donors' samples. The CDR3 sequence: CASGLSLGTEAFF. The CDR3 bases are TGTGCCAGTGGATTAAGCCTGGGGACTGAAGCTTTCTTT.